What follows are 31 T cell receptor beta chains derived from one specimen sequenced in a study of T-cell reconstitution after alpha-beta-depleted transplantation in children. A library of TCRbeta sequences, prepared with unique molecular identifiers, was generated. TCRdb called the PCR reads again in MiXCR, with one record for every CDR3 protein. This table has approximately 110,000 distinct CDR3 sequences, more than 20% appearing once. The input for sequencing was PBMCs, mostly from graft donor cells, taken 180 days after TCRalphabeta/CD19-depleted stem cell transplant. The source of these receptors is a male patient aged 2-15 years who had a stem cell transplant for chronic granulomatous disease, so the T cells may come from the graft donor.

The CDR3 is CASSLGQGADGELFF. The CDR3 coding sequence is TGCGCCAGCAGCTTGGGGCAGGGGGCCGACGGGGAGCTGTTTTTT. The genes are TRBV5-1 and TRBJ2-2; 8 positions agree with TRBD1. With V trimmed by 0 bases and J by 7 bases, 5 bases remained unmatched. The germline V gene encodes CDR1 SGHRS and CDR2 YFSETQ. The CDR3 is 15 residues long.

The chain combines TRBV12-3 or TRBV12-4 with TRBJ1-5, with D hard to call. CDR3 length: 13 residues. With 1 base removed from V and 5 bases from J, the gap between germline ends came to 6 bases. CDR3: CASSLGGHQPQHF. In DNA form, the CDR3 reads TGTGCCAGCAGTTTAGGCGGACATCAGCCCCAGCATTTT.

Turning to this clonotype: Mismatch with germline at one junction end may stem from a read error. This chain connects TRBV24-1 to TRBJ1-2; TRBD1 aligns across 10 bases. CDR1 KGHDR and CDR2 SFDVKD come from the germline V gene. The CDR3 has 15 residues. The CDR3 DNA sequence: TGTGCCACCAGTGACCGGACAGGGGGGCACTATCGCTACACCTTC. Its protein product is CATSDRTGGHYRYTF.

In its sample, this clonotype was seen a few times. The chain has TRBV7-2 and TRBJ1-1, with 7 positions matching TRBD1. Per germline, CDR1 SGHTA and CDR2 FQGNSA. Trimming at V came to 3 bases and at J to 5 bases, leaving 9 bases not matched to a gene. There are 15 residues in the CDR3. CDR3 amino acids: CASSLTGRGRTEAFF. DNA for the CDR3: TGTGCCAGCAGCTTGACAGGGAGAGGAAGGACTGAAGCTTTCTTT.

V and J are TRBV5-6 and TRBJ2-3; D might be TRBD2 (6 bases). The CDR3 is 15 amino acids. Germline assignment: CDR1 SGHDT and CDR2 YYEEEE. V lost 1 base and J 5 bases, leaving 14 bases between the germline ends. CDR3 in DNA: TGTGCCAGCAGCTTGTTGACGGGAGCTCAAGATACGCAGTATTTT. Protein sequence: CASSLLTGAQDTQYF.

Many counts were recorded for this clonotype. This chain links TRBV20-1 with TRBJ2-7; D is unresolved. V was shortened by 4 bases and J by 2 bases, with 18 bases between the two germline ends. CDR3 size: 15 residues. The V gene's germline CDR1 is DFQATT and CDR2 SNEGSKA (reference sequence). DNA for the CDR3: TGCAGTGCTACCTTTCTTACGGACGGACCCTACGAGCAGTACTTC. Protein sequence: CSATFLTDGPYEQYF.

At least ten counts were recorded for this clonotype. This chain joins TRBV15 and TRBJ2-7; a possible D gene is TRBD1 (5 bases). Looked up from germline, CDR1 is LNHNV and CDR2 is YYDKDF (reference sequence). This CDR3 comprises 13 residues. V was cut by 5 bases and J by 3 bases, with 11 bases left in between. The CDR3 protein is CATSPERGYEQYF. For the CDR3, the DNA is TGTGCCACCAGCCCAGAAAGGGGCTACGAGCAGTACTTC.

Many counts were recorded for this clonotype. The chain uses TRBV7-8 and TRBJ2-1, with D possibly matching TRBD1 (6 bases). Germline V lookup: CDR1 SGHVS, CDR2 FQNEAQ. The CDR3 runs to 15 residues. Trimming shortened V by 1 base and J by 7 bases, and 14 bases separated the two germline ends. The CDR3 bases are TGTGCCAGCAGCTTAGGGTGGGGGCAGAGGAATGAGCAGTTCTTC. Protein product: CASSLGWGQRNEQFF.

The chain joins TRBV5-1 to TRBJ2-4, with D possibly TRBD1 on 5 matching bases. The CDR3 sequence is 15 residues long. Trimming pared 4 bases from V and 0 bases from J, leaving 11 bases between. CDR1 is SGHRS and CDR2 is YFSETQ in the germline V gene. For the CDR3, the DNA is TGCGCCAGCAGCGTGACAGTCTTAGCCAAAAACATTCAGTACTTC. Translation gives CASSVTVLAKNIQYF. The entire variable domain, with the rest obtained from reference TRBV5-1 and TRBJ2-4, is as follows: KAGVTQTPRYLIKTRGQQVTLSCSPISGHRSVSWYQQTPGQGLQFLFEYFSETQRNKGNFPGRFSGRQFSNSRSEMNVSTLELGDSALYLCASSVTVLAKNIQYFGAGTRLSVL.

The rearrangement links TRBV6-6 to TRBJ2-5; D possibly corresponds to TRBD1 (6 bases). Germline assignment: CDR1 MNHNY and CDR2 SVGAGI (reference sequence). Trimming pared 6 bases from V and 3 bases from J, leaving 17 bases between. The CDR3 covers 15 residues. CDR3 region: CASRSDYRDEETQYF. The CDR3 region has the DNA TGTGCCAGCAGGTCGGATTACAGGGATGAAGAGACCCAGTACTTC.

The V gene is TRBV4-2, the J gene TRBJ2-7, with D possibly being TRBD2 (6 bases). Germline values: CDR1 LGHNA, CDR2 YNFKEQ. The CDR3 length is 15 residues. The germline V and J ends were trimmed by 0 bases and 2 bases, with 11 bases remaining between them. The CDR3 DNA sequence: TGTGCCAGCAGCCAAGATAGCGGACAACCCTACGAGCAGTACTTC. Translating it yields CASSQDSGQPYEQYF.

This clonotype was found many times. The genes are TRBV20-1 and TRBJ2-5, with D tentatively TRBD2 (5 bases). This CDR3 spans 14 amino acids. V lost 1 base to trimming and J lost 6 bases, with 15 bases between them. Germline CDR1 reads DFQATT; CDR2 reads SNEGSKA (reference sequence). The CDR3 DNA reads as TGCAGTGCTAGAGTATCGCTAGCTAAGAAGACCCAGTACTTC. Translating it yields CSARVSLAKKTQYF.

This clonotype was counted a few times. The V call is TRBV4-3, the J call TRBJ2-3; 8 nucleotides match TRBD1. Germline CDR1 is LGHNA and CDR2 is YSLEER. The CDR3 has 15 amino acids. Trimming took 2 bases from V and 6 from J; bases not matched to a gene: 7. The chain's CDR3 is CASSQSDRGYDTQYF. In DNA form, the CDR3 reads TGCGCCAGCAGCCAATCTGACAGGGGTTACGATACGCAGTATTTT.

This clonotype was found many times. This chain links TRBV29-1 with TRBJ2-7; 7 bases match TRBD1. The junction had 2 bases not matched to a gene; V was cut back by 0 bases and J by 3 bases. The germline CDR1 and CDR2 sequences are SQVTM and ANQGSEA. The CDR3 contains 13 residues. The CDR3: CSVEDGDSYEQYF. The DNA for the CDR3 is TGCAGCGTTGAAGATGGGGACAGCTACGAGCAGTACTTC.

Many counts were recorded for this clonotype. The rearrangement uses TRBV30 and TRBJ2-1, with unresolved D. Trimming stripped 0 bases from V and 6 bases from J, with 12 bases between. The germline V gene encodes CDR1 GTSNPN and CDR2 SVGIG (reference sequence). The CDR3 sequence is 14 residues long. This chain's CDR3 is CAWSVWNPLNEQFF. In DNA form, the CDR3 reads TGTGCCTGGAGTGTGTGGAATCCTCTCAATGAGCAGTTCTTC.

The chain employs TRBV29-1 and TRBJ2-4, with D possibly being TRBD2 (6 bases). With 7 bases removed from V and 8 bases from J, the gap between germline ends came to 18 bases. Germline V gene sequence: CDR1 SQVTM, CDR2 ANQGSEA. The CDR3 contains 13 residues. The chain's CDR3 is CSGRGGPGDIQYF. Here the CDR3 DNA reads TGCAGCGGCCGAGGCGGGCCGGGGGACATTCAGTACTTC.

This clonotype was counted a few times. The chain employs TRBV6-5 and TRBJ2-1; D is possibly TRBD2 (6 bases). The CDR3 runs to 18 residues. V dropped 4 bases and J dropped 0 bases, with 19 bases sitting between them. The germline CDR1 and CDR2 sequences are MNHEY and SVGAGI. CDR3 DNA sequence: TGTGCCAGCAGTTCCCCTAGTACGGGGGAGGCCTCCTACAATGAGCAGTTCTTC. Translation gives CASSSPSTGEASYNEQFF.

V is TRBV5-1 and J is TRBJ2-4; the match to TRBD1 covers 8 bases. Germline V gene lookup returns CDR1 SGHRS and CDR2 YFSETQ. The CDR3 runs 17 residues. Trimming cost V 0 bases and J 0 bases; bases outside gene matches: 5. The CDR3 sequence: CASSLAGTGLAKNIQYF. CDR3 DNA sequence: TGCGCCAGCAGCTTGGCTGGGACAGGCCTAGCCAAAAACATTCAGTACTTC. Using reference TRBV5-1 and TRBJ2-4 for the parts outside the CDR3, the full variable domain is KAGVTQTPRYLIKTRGQQVTLSCSPISGHRSVSWYQQTPGQGLQFLFEYFSETQRNKGNFPGRFSGRQFSNSRSEMNVSTLELGDSALYLCASSLAGTGLAKNIQYFGAGTRLSVL.

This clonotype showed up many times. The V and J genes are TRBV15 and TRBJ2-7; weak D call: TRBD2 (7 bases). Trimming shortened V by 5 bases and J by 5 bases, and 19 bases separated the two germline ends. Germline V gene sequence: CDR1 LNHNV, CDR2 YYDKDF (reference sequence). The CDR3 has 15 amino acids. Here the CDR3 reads CATSPFRGGQNEQYF. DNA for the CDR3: TGTGCCACCAGCCCGTTTAGGGGGGGACAAAACGAGCAGTACTTC.

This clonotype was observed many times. The chain's CDR3 is CASSSGLAINEQFF. The CDR3 bases are TGTGCCAGCAGTTCCGGACTAGCGATCAATGAGCAGTTCTTC. The chain combines TRBV12-3 or TRBV12-4 with TRBJ2-1, with 9 bases lining up with TRBD2. The ends lost 4 bases at V and 6 bases at J; junction bases unmatched: 4. The CDR3 sequence is 14 residues long.

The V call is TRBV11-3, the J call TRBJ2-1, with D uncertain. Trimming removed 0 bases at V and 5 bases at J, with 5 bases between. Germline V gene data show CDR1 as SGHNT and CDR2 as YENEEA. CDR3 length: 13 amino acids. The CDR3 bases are TGTGCCAGCAGCTTAGATCCAAACAATGAGCAGTTCTTC. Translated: CASSLDPNNEQFF. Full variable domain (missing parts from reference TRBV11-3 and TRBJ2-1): EAGVVQSPRYKIIEKKQPVAFWCNPISGHNTLYWYLQNLGQGPELLIRYENEEAVDDSQLPKDRFSAERLKGVDSTLKIQPAELGDSAVYLCASSLDPNNEQFFGPGTRLTVL.

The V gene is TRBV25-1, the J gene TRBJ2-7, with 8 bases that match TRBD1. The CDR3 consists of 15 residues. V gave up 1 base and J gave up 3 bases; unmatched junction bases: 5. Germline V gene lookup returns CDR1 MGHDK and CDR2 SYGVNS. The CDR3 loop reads CASSEFHGQGYEQYF. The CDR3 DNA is TGTGCCAGCAGTGAATTCCACGGACAGGGCTACGAGCAGTACTTC.

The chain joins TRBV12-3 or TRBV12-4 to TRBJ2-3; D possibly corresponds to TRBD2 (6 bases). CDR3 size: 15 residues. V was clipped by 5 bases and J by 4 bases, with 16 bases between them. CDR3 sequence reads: CASSRGGVRSDTQYF. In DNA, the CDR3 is TGTGCCAGCAGTCGAGGAGGGGTACGGTCAGATACGCAGTATTTT.

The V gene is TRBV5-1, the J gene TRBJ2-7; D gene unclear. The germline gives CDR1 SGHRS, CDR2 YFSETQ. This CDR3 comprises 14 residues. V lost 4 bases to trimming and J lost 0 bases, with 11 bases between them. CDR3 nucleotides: TGCGCCAGCAGCCTGAGTGGAAACTCCTACGAGCAGTACTTC. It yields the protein CASSLSGNSYEQYF.

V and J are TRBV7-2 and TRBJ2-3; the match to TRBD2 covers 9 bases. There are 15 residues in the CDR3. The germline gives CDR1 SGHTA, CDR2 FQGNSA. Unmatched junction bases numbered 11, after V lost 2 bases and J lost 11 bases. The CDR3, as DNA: TGTGCCAGCAGCTTAACGGGACTAGCTGGGGCTGTGCAGTATTTT. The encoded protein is CASSLTGLAGAVQYF.

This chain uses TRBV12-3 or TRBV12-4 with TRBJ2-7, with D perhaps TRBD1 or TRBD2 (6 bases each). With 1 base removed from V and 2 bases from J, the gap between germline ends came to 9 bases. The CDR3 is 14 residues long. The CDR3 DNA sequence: TGTGCCAGCAGTTTAGAGGGGGGCCCCTACGAGCAGTACTTC. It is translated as CASSLEGGPYEQYF.

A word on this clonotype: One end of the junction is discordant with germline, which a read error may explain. The CDR3 DNA is TGTGCCATCAGCCCCACCCAATTTCGGGGCTCCTACGAGCAGTACTTC. Its protein is CAISPTQFRGSYEQYF. This chain links TRBV4-2 with TRBJ2-7; possible D gene TRBD2, 5 bases. Germline V CDR1 and CDR2: LGHNA, YNFKEQ. The CDR3 totals 16 residues.

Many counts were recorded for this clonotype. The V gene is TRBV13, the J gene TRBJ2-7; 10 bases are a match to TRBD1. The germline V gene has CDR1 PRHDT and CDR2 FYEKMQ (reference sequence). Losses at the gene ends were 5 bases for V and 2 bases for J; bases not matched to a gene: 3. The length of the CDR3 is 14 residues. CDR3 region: CASSPDRGPYEQYF. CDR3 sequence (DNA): TGTGCCAGCAGCCCCGACAGGGGGCCCTACGAGCAGTACTTC.

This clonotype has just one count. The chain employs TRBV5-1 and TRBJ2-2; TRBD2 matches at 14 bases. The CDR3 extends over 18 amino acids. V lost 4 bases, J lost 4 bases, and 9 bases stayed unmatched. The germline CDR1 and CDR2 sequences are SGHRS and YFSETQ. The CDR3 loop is CASSTRTSGGTSTGELFF. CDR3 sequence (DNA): TGCGCCAGCAGCACACGGACTAGCGGGGGGACAAGCACCGGGGAGCTGTTTTTT.

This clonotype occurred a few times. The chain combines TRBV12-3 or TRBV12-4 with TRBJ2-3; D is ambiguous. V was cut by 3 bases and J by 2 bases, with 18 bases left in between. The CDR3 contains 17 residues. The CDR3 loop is CASSFQLEADATDTQYF. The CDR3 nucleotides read TGTGCCAGCAGTTTCCAGTTGGAAGCCGACGCCACAGATACGCAGTATTTT.

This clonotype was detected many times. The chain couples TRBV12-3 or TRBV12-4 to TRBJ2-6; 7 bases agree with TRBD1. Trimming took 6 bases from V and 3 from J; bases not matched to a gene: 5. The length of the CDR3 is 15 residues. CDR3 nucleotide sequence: TGTGCCAGCAGCCTAACAGGGGTTGGGGCCAACGTCCTGACTTTC. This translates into CASSLTGVGANVLTF.